The 24 T cell receptor beta chains listed next were all sequenced from one sample in a study of OX40 agonist ivuxolimab in advanced cancers. The repertoire was sequenced with immunoSEQ multiplex PCR; TCRdb's copy has only in-frame clones and lacks some. The sample has 20,000 to 25,000 clones; 90% to 95% are singletons. Sequenced material: CD4+ or CD8+ T cells sorted from blood, taken in a trial of the OX40 agonist ivuxolimab. These receptors originate from an adult with an advanced solid tumor such as melanoma, head and neck, liver or kidney cancer.

The V and J genes are TRBV4-2 and TRBJ2-7; 13 bases align to TRBD2. J was trimmed by 4 bases and V by 0 bases; bases with no gene match: 6. The V gene's germline CDR1 is LGHNA and CDR2 YNFKEQ. The CDR3 has 17 residues. Written as DNA, the CDR3 is TGTGCCAGCAGCCAAGATATGCCGGGACTAGCGGGGTACGAGCAGTACTTC. Translating gives CASSQDMPGLAGYEQYF.

The rearrangement links TRBV2 to TRBJ1-2, with D possibly matching TRBD1 (6 bases). Germline CDR1 SNHLY, CDR2 FYNNEI. V was clipped by 2 bases and J by 5 bases, with 12 bases between them. The CDR3 has 14 amino acids. The CDR3 loop is CASSEQGGGYGYTF. CDR3 DNA sequence: TGTGCCAGCAGTGAACAGGGAGGGGGGTATGGCTACACCTTC.

The chain couples TRBV6-5 to TRBJ2-7; maybe TRBD1 (6 bases). This CDR3 has 13 residues. V dropped 0 bases and J dropped 5 bases, with 8 bases sitting between them. From germline, CDR1 is MNHEY and CDR2 SVGAGI. In DNA, the CDR3 is TGTGCCAGCAGTTACTCGGGGGCGGACGAGCAGTACTTC. As protein: CASSYSGADEQYF.

The table lists this clone with a count of one. V is TRBV4-1 and J is TRBJ2-7; TRBD1 is a possible D gene (5 bases). Germline CDR1 reads MGHRA; CDR2 reads YSYEKL. Trimming pared 1 base from V and 2 bases from J, leaving 9 bases between. This CDR3 has 14 amino acids. The CDR3 reads CASSQVSGPYEQYF. As DNA, the CDR3 is TGCGCCAGCAGCCAAGTTTCAGGGCCCTACGAGCAGTACTTC.

This clone occurred a few times. The genes are TRBV4-1 and TRBJ1-1; 7 bases align to TRBD1. The CDR3 length is 13 residues. The junction had 4 bases not matched to a gene; V was cut back by 4 bases and J by 5 bases. The germline gives CDR1 MGHRA, CDR2 YSYEKL. The CDR3 is CASSRNRGTEAFF. Here the CDR3 DNA reads TGCGCCAGCAGCCGTAACAGGGGAACTGAAGCTTTCTTT.

This chain links TRBV11-3 with TRBJ2-7, with D unclear. The CDR3 runs to 13 residues. Trimming pared 1 base from V and 7 bases from J, leaving 11 bases between. Germline V gene sequence: CDR1 SGHNT, CDR2 YENEEA. The chain's CDR3 is CASSLGSGVEQYF. The CDR3 DNA reads as TGTGCCAGCAGCTTAGGGTCAGGAGTAGAGCAGTACTTC.

The rearrangement joins TRBV7-2 to TRBJ1-6, with D maybe TRBD1 (5 bases). The CDR3 extends over 16 amino acids. Germline lookup yields CDR1 SGHTA and CDR2 FQGNSA. Trimming took off 5 bases at V and 3 bases at J, with 14 bases between the two ends. CDR3 DNA sequence: TGTGCCAGCAGCCTACTCGACAGATACTATAATTCACCCCTCCACTTT. This sequence encodes CASSLLDRYYNSPLHF.

The J gene is TRBJ1-5, the V gene TRBV9, with no clear D. The CDR3 has 14 amino acids. Germline V gene lookup returns CDR1 SGDLS and CDR2 YYNGEE. The V end was cut by 4 bases, the J end by 4 bases, with 12 bases between. CDR3 protein: CASSRDTSNQPQHF. As DNA, the CDR3 is TGTGCCAGCAGCCGAGACACGTCTAATCAGCCCCAGCATTTT.

The chain is built from TRBV19 and TRBJ1-1; a weak D match, TRBD1 (5 bases). Germline values: CDR1 LNHDA, CDR2 SQIVND (reference sequence). V was clipped by 2 bases and J by 3 bases, with 10 bases between them. The CDR3 runs to 14 residues. CDR3 nucleotide sequence: TGTGCCAGTAGTATACAGGGATGGGACACTGAAGCTTTCTTT. Translating it yields CASSIQGWDTEAFF.

The chain is built from TRBV30 and TRBJ1-1; no clear D gene. Looked up from germline, CDR1 is GTSNPN and CDR2 is SVGIG (reference sequence). V was clipped by 0 bases and J by 5 bases, with 10 bases between them. There are 13 residues in the CDR3. CDR3: CAWSVLRGTEAFF. DNA of the CDR3: TGTGCCTGGAGTGTACTGAGAGGGACTGAAGCTTTCTTT.

The chain combines TRBV5-1 with TRBJ2-5, with a weak D call TRBD1 (5 bases). CDR1 is SGHRS and CDR2 is YFSETQ in the germline V gene. The CDR3 is 14 amino acids. The V and J ends lost 0 bases and 5 bases respectively, with 11 bases between them. CDR3 sequence reads: CASSLGQGMETQYF. Here the CDR3 DNA reads TGCGCCAGCAGCTTGGGGCAGGGTATGGAGACCCAGTACTTC.

The gene calls are TRBV30 and TRBJ2-5, with 7 nucleotides matching TRBD1. J gave up 0 bases and V 1 base, and 11 bases lay outside the gene matches. There are 17 residues in the CDR3. Germline CDR1 GTSNPN, CDR2 SVGIG (reference sequence). This chain's CDR3 is CAWSGDRVEGYQETQYF. The CDR3 region has the DNA TGTGCCTGGAGTGGAGACAGGGTCGAAGGGTACCAAGAGACCCAGTACTTC.

The chain links TRBV27 to TRBJ2-7, with D hard to call. The CDR3 covers 13 residues. Trimming removed 2 bases from V and 4 bases from J, with 9 bases in between. Germline V gene lookup returns CDR1 MNHEY and CDR2 SMNVEV (reference sequence). The CDR3 DNA reads as TGTGCCAGCAGTTTAGCTAACAGTTACGAGCAGTACTTC. It is translated as CASSLANSYEQYF.

This clone was recorded once. V usage is TRBV6-5 and J usage is TRBJ2-1; TRBD2 agrees at 8 bases. The CDR3 extends over 14 amino acids. Looked up from germline, CDR1 is MNHEY and CDR2 is SVGAGI. Trimming took 6 bases from V and 9 from J; bases not matched to a gene: 10. The CDR3 sequence: CASSQQKAGGEQFF. The DNA of the CDR3 is TGTGCCAGCAGCCAACAGAAGGCGGGGGGTGAGCAGTTCTTC.

J is TRBJ1-5 and V is TRBV7-9, with D perhaps TRBD1 (5 bases). CDR1 SEHNR and CDR2 FQNEAQ come from the germline V gene (reference sequence). The germline V and J ends were trimmed by 5 bases and 0 bases, with 14 bases remaining between them. This CDR3 has 16 amino acids. The DNA of the CDR3 is TGTGCCAGCAGCCCGGGGACGGAGAATAGCAATCAGCCCCAGCATTTT. Encoded protein: CASSPGTENSNQPQHF. Full variable domain (outside the CDR3, taken from reference TRBV7-9 and TRBJ1-5): DTGVSQNPRHKITKRGQNVTFRCDPISEHNRLYWYRQTLGQGPEFLTYFQNEAQLEKSRLLSDRFSAERPKGSFSTLEIQRTEQGDSAMYLCASSPGTENSNQPQHFGDGTRLSIL.

The chain is built from TRBV6-1 and TRBJ1-6; a possible D gene is TRBD1 (6 bases). The CDR3 covers 14 residues. In germline, CDR1 is MNHNS, CDR2 SASEGT. Trimming took 3 bases from V and 4 from J, leaving 7 bases between them. The CDR3 coding sequence is TGTGCCAGCAGTGAGGGACAATATAATTCACCCCTCCACTTT. Amino acid sequence: CASSEGQYNSPLHF.

V gene TRBV7-9 combines with J gene TRBJ2-7; maybe TRBD1 (6 bases). CDR1 SEHNR and CDR2 FQNEAQ come from the germline V gene (reference sequence). V shed 7 bases and J shed 4 bases, with 14 bases lying between them. The CDR3 contains 13 residues. CDR3 nucleotides: TGTGCCAGCACCCCGGGACATATATACGAGCAGTACTTC. Its protein product is CASTPGHIYEQYF.

V usage is TRBV6-6 and J usage is TRBJ1-2; D is ambiguous. Germline V gene sequence: CDR1 MNHNY, CDR2 SVGAGI (reference sequence). The V end lost 5 bases, the J end lost 0 bases, and 7 bases lay between the germline ends. This CDR3 has 13 residues. The CDR3 spells CASSADPNYGYTF. CDR3 in DNA: TGTGCCAGCAGTGCCGATCCTAACTATGGCTACACCTTC.

V is TRBV20-1 and J is TRBJ1-1, with D unclear. V dropped 6 bases and J dropped 11 bases, with 16 bases sitting between them. CDR1 DFQATT and CDR2 SNEGSKA come from the germline V gene (reference sequence). The CDR3 extends over 11 amino acids. CDR3 in amino acids: CSAKRETSAFF. The CDR3 DNA reads TGCAGTGCAAAGAGGGAAACGTCGGCTTTCTTT.

The chain is built from TRBV5-1 and TRBJ2-7, with 11 nucleotides matching TRBD1. The J segment lost 6 bases and the V segment lost 4 bases, leaving 3 bases of the junction unmatched. The CDR3 has 13 residues. Germline-derived CDR1 and CDR2 are SGHRS and YFSETQ. CDR3 residues: CASSGQGASEQYF. DNA for the CDR3: TGCGCCAGCAGCGGACAGGGGGCCTCCGAGCAGTACTTC.

The gene calls are TRBV14 and TRBJ1-6; D is perhaps TRBD1 (5 bases). The CDR3 has 12 amino acids. Trimming took 4 bases from V and 11 from J, leaving 9 bases between them. Germline values: CDR1 SGHDN, CDR2 FVKESK. CDR3: CASSPGRTPLHF. The CDR3 DNA reads TGTGCCAGCAGCCCAGGGCGCACACCCCTCCACTTT.

This rearrangement joins TRBV5-4 to TRBJ2-2; no clear D gene. Deletions cut 4 bases from V and 6 bases from J, with 7 bases between. The CDR3 contains 12 residues. Germline V gene sequence: CDR1 SGHNT, CDR2 YYREEE (reference sequence). The CDR3 is CASSPLPGELFF. The CDR3 bases are TGTGCCAGCAGCCCCTTGCCCGGGGAGCTGTTTTTT.

The chain uses TRBV7-9 and TRBJ2-3, with TRBD1 identical over 10 bases. With V trimmed by 4 bases and J by 3 bases, 7 bases remained unmatched. The CDR3 consists of 16 residues. The germline V gene has CDR1 SEHNR and CDR2 FQNEAQ (reference sequence). The CDR3 nucleotides are TGTGCCAGCAGCTCCTCCGGACAGGGGGAAACAGATACGCAGTATTTT. Translation gives CASSSSGQGETDTQYF.

This clone was observed once. The rearrangement joins TRBV2 to TRBJ2-3; D may be TRBD1 (5 bases). The CDR3 has 14 amino acids. Trimming removed 8 bases from V and 6 bases from J, with 18 bases in between. The V gene's germline CDR1 is SNHLY and CDR2 FYNNEI. CDR3 coding DNA: TGTGCCAGCGAGGCAGGGTCTGGCTGGGATACGCAGTATTTT. Its protein is CASEAGSGWDTQYF.